This T cell receptor (beta chain) was captured in a study of T cells in localized non-small cell lung cancer. The CDR3 sequence is 21 residues long. Profiled with immunoSEQ multiplex PCR; TCRdb holds only in-frame clones, not every one. The table lists 1,000 to 1,500 clones, 25% of them singletons. Study outcomes and limitations: Adjacent uninvolved lung had the highest clonality, suggesting focused antigen responses. Only one tumor region went through sequencing, so heterogeneity may still be there. Elevated blood T cell density was associated with longer overall survival. Appearing in adjacent lung were a median roughly 59 of the top 100 tumor clones.

This clone has only a few counts. Its antigen remains unknown. V is TRBV1 and J is TRBJ2-1; TRBD2, the D gene given by the table, was not confirmed from the DNA. TRBV1 represents a pseudogene. The input for sequencing was lung tumor tissue, taken before any cancer treatment. The receptor comes from a man aged 40 to 70 with stage II squamous cell lung carcinoma. CDR3 in amino acids: CASSQDQPVAGVAPIPNEQFF. CDR3 sequence (DNA): TGCGCCAGCAGCCAAGATCAGCCCGTAGCGGGAGTGGCCCCTATCCCCAATGAGCAGTTCTTC.